The 31 T cell receptor beta chains below come from one sample, sequenced in a study of blood T cell repertoires in COVID-19. Assay used: immunoSEQ multiplex PCR; TCRdb lists only in-frame clones, some missing. There are 200,000 to 250,000 clones in the sample; roughly 89% occur only once, and approximately 6.5% lies in the top ten. The sample was PBMCs or T cells enriched from blood (not recorded which). The receptors originated from a woman aged 40 to 55 who had recovered from COVID-19.

This clone was counted a few times. This rearrangement joins TRBV7-8 to TRBJ2-7; no clear D. The CDR3 length is 13 residues. The germline V gene has CDR1 SGHVS and CDR2 FQNEAQ. V was pared by 0 bases and J by 5 bases, with 8 bases between. The chain's CDR3 is CASSLASGDEQYV. As DNA, the CDR3 is TGTGCCAGCAGCTTAGCGTCCGGAGACGAGCAGTACGTC.

This clone has just one count. This chain joins TRBV19 and TRBJ1-1; 8 nucleotides line up with TRBD1. With V trimmed by 7 bases and J by 0 bases, 7 bases remained unmatched. Germline V gene lookup returns CDR1 LNHDA and CDR2 SQIVND (reference sequence). The CDR3 covers 15 residues. The CDR3 DNA is TGTGCCAGTATTCAGACAGGGGTGATGAACACTGAAGCTTTCTTT. This gives the protein CASIQTGVMNTEAFF.

The genes are TRBV3-1 (or the pseudogene TRBV3-2) and TRBJ2-1, with D maybe TRBD2 (5 bases). V was shortened by 1 base and J by 1 base, with 8 bases between the two germline ends. Germline-derived CDR1 and CDR2 are LGHDT and YNNKEL (reference sequence). The CDR3 loop spans 15 amino acids. CDR3 sequence (DNA): TGTGCCAGCAGCCAAGGGGAGTCGTCCTACAATGAGCAGTTCTTC. Translated, it gives CASSQGESSYNEQFF.

The chain links TRBV11-2 to TRBJ2-5, with TRBD2 matching over 7 bases. The V gene's germline CDR1 is SGHAT and CDR2 FQNNGV. The CDR3 is made up of 17 amino acids. Trimming removed 0 bases from V and 2 bases from J; junction bases left unmatched: 9. The DNA of the CDR3 is TGTGCCAGCAGCTTAGATCTTACGCGGGAGCTTCAAGAGACCCAGTACTTC. Amino acid sequence: CASSLDLTRELQETQYF.

The V and J genes are TRBV19 and TRBJ2-1, with 9 bases that match TRBD1. This CDR3 has 16 amino acids. The germline gives CDR1 LNHDA, CDR2 SQIVND (reference sequence). After removal of 3 bases from V and 7 bases from J, the junction contained 10 bases not matched to a gene. This CDR3 reads CASSIYMGQGRNEQFF. In DNA, the CDR3 is TGTGCCAGTAGTATCTATATGGGACAGGGTAGAAATGAGCAGTTCTTC.

This chain uses TRBV21-1 with TRBJ1-2; TRBD1, the table's D call, lacks a check against the DNA. TRBV21-1 is a pseudogene locus. The CDR3 runs 14 residues. CDR3 nucleotides: TGTGCCCCACGTCCCAGACAGGCTAACTATGGCTACACCTTC. Protein sequence: CAPRPRQANYGYTF.

The rearrangement joins TRBV28 to TRBJ2-5; weak D call: TRBD1 (6 bases). The ends were cut back, 6 bases at V and 5 bases at J, with 16 bases in the middle. This CDR3 has 14 residues. CDR1 MDHEN and CDR2 SYDVKM come from the germline V gene. The CDR3 is CASRLDRTRETQYF. DNA of the CDR3: TGTGCCAGCAGGCTAGACAGGACCCGGGAGACCCAGTACTTC.

The rearrangement links TRBV2 to TRBJ2-3; the match to TRBD2 covers 7 bases. Germline V gene sequence: CDR1 SNHLY, CDR2 FYNNEI. Trimming at V came to 4 bases and at J to 4 bases, leaving 5 bases not matched to a gene. The CDR3 runs to 14 residues. CDR3 coding DNA: TGTGCCAGCAGTGGGACTAGTTATTCAGATACGCAGTATTTT. Protein product: CASSGTSYSDTQYF.

The chain uses TRBV18 and TRBJ1-2; 7 bases agree with TRBD1. With 3 bases clipped from V and 5 bases from J, the junction kept 0 bases outside the gene matches. The V gene's germline CDR1 is KGHSH and CDR2 LQKENI. The CDR3 extends over 12 amino acids. The CDR3 sequence is CASSPTGYGYTF. CDR3 nucleotide sequence: TGTGCCAGCTCACCGACAGGGTATGGCTACACCTTC.

V gene TRBV28 combines with J gene TRBJ2-7, with 11 nucleotides matching TRBD2. J lost 6 bases, V lost 5 bases, and 6 bases had no gene match. CDR1 is MDHEN, CDR2 SYDVKM, per germline. The CDR3 sequence is 14 residues long. The CDR3 spells CASSDTSGSSEQYF. The CDR3 DNA is TGTGCCAGCAGTGACACTAGCGGGAGCTCCGAGCAGTACTTC.

The chain combines TRBV27 with TRBJ1-1, with D unclear. Germline lookup yields CDR1 MNHEY and CDR2 SMNVEV (reference sequence). Trimming took 3 bases from V and 0 from J, leaving 8 bases between them. The CDR3 consists of 14 residues. The CDR3, as DNA: TGTGCCAGCAGTTTTAGAGGTTTGAACACTGAAGCTTTCTTT. It translates to CASSFRGLNTEAFF.

The gene calls are TRBV2 and TRBJ2-7; maybe TRBD1 (5 bases). Trimming cost V 1 base and J 7 bases, with 14 bases left between them. Germline CDR1 and CDR2: SNHLY and FYNNEI. The CDR3 consists of 14 residues. This CDR3 is CASSEVGAPGEQYF. The CDR3 nucleotides read TGTGCCAGCAGTGAAGTAGGAGCCCCAGGGGAGCAGTACTTC.

The chain is built from TRBV18 and TRBJ1-3; the D is unclear. Germline loops: CDR1 KGHSH, CDR2 LQKENI. The V end was cut by 3 bases, the J end by 1 base, with 7 bases between. This CDR3 is 14 amino acids long. CDR3 residues: CASSPSGSGNTIYF. CDR3 in DNA: TGTGCCAGCTCACCGTCGGGGTCTGGAAACACCATATATTTT.

This clone was seen repeatedly, ten times or more. V gene TRBV5-5 combines with J gene TRBJ1-6, with a tentative D call TRBD1 (6 bases). Germline V gene sequence: CDR1 SGHKS, CDR2 YYEKEE (reference sequence). V gave up 0 bases and J gave up 6 bases, with 16 bases separating them. The CDR3 runs 17 residues. The CDR3 sequence is CASSLDWTAGINSPLHF. The CDR3 DNA reads TGTGCCAGCAGCTTGGACTGGACAGCCGGAATTAATTCACCCCTCCACTTT.

This rearrangement joins TRBV27 to TRBJ2-7; 8 positions match TRBD2. Germline V gene data show CDR1 as MNHEY and CDR2 as SMNVEV (reference sequence). The CDR3 consists of 15 residues. With 5 bases clipped from V and 7 bases from J, the junction kept 13 bases outside the gene matches. The DNA for the CDR3 is TGTGCCAGCAGTCCCGGGACTAGGGTGTTGGGGGAGCAGTACTTC. This codes for CASSPGTRVLGEQYF.

The genes are TRBV10-3 and TRBJ1-2; 8 bases line up with TRBD1. The CDR3 sequence is 14 residues long. Germline CDR1 ENHRY, CDR2 SYGVKD. V lost 2 bases and J lost 6; bases outside the gene matches: 5. For the CDR3, the DNA is TGTGCCATCAGTGAGGACAGGGGCCCGGATGGCTACACCTTC. Its protein is CAISEDRGPDGYTF.

The chain is built from TRBV30 and TRBJ2-5; 7 bases align to TRBD2. The CDR3 has 12 amino acids. The trim removed 4 bases at V and 3 bases at J, leaving 2 bases unmatched. Germline values: CDR1 GTSNPN, CDR2 SVGIG (reference sequence). CDR3: CAWNGLEETQYF. The CDR3 DNA sequence: TGTGCCTGGAATGGACTAGAAGAGACCCAGTACTTC.

This clone has just one count. The V gene is TRBV28, the J gene TRBJ1-6; D might be TRBD1 (5 bases). CDR1 and CDR2 from the germline V gene are MDHEN and SYDVKM. The CDR3 runs to 15 residues. V was trimmed by 7 bases and J by 8 bases, leaving 18 bases between them. CDR3 bases: TGTGCCAGCATTGACCCCGGACACGGGTATTCACCCCTCCACTTT. It encodes CASIDPGHGYSPLHF.

This clone was recorded a few times. The genes are TRBV7-9 and TRBJ1-2, with D tentatively TRBD1 (5 bases). Between the trimmed V and J ends, which lost 5 bases and 4 bases, there was a span of 23 bases. This CDR3 is 17 amino acids long. Germline CDR1 reads SEHNR; CDR2 reads FQNEAQ (reference sequence). CDR3 in amino acids: CASSPAVRGRLGYGYTF. CDR3 DNA sequence: TGTGCCAGCAGCCCCGCGGTAAGGGGCCGCCTCGGCTATGGCTACACCTTC.

This clone appeared a few times. For the CDR3, the DNA is TGTGCCAGCAGCTTAGCGTTCGGTGTAGCGTATGAGCAGTTCTTC. Translating it yields CASSLAFGVAYEQFF. The chain joins TRBV7-2 to TRBJ2-1; a possible D gene is TRBD2 (5 bases). Trimming pared 0 bases from V and 8 bases from J, leaving 14 bases between. Germline CDR1 is SGHTA and CDR2 is FQGNSA. This CDR3 spans 15 amino acids.

The chain carries TRBV7-9 and TRBJ1-2; D may be TRBD1 (5 bases). The germline V and J ends were trimmed by 4 bases and 3 bases, with 18 bases remaining between them. There are 16 residues in the CDR3. Looked up from germline, CDR1 is SEHNR and CDR2 is FQNEAQ (reference sequence). CDR3 region: CASSSGTLGGDYGYTF. As DNA, the CDR3 is TGTGCCAGCAGCTCAGGGACCCTTGGCGGGGACTATGGCTACACCTTC.

The chain couples TRBV2 to TRBJ1-1; D unclear. The germline gives CDR1 SNHLY, CDR2 FYNNEI. The CDR3 extends over 13 amino acids. V lost 6 bases and J lost 3, with 11 bases in between. The CDR3 nucleotides are TGTGCCAGCAGCCCCGGGATCGACACTGAAGCTTTCTTT. Translation gives CASSPGIDTEAFF.

Here the CDR3 DNA reads TGCGCCAGCAGCTTGGCACTAGCGGGACATGAGCAGTTCTTC. It is translated as CASSLALAGHEQFF. This chain links TRBV5-1 with TRBJ2-1, with 10 nucleotides matching TRBD2. J gave up 8 bases and V 0 bases, and 2 bases lay outside the gene matches. Germline CDR1 SGHRS, CDR2 YFSETQ. This CDR3 comprises 14 residues. Full variable domain (missing parts from reference TRBV5-1 and TRBJ2-1): KAGVTQTPRYLIKTRGQQVTLSCSPISGHRSVSWYQQTPGQGLQFLFEYFSETQRNKGNFPGRFSGRQFSNSRSEMNVSTLELGDSALYLCASSLALAGHEQFFGPGTRLTVL.

The J gene is TRBJ1-2, the V gene TRBV24-1; D not resolved. V lost 9 bases and J lost 6, with 7 bases in between. From germline, CDR1 is KGHDR and CDR2 SFDVKD. The length of the CDR3 is 10 residues. The CDR3 nucleotides are TGTGCCACCTTCGGTGATGGCTACACCTTC. This codes for CATFGDGYTF.

The CDR3 region is CASSFLRQGIEQFF. CDR3 bases: TGTGCCAGCAGTTTCCTCAGACAGGGAATAGAGCAGTTCTTC. J is TRBJ2-1 and V is TRBV28, with 7 bases fitting TRBD1. The CDR3 sequence is 14 residues long. Per germline, CDR1 MDHEN and CDR2 SYDVKM. The trim removed 3 bases at V and 10 bases at J, leaving 9 bases unmatched.

V is TRBV28 and J is TRBJ1-1; D might be TRBD1 (5 bases). Germline V gene data show CDR1 as MDHEN and CDR2 as SYDVKM. CDR3 length: 12 residues. Deletions cut 8 bases from V and 5 bases from J, with 12 bases between. CDR3 sequence (DNA): TGTGCCAGCTCTGGGGCTGGAACTGAAGCTTTCTTT. Protein sequence: CASSGAGTEAFF.

The CDR3 loop is CASSDFGGQSPNSPLHF. The CDR3 coding sequence is TGTGCCAGCAGTGATTTTGGGGGACAAAGTCCGAATTCACCCCTCCACTTT. This rearrangement joins TRBV2 to TRBJ1-6, with D perhaps TRBD1 (6 bases). Germline V gene lookup returns CDR1 SNHLY and CDR2 FYNNEI. The V end lost 3 bases, the J end lost 7 bases, and 19 bases lay between the germline ends. The CDR3 runs to 17 residues.

The chain combines TRBV7-8 with TRBJ2-7; 7 positions match TRBD2. V lost 1 base, J lost 7 bases, and 4 bases stayed unmatched. This CDR3 has 13 residues. Germline V gives CDR1 SGHVS, CDR2 FQNEAQ. In DNA, the CDR3 is TGTGCCAGCAGCTTAGAGAGTAGCGGGGAGCAGTACGTC. Amino acids: CASSLESSGEQYV.

The V gene is TRBV18, the J gene TRBJ2-7; 10 bases line up with TRBD1. V shed 4 bases, J shed 2 bases, and the junction held 2 bases outside the gene matches. Germline V lookup: CDR1 KGHSH, CDR2 LQKENI. This CDR3 comprises 14 residues. The CDR3 bases are TGTGCCAGCTCACAGGGACAGGGGACCTACGAGCAGTACTTC. Amino acids: CASSQGQGTYEQYF. Drawing the rest from reference TRBV18 and TRBJ2-7, the complete variable domain is NAGVMQNPRHLVRRRGQEARLRCSPMKGHSHVYWYRQLPEEGLKFMVYLQKENIIDESGMPKERFSAEFPKEGPSILRIQQVVRGDSAAYFCASSQGQGTYEQYFGPGTRLTVT.

CDR3 nucleotide sequence: TGTGCCAGTAGCGGACCCAGGACCGACCTTAGGAGGGGCTACACCTTC. This encodes CASSGPRTDLRRGYTF. The V and J genes are TRBV19 and TRBJ1-2; no definite D call. Germline CDR1 reads LNHDA; CDR2 reads SQIVND (reference sequence). CDR3 size: 16 residues. V was cut by 6 bases and J by 8 bases, with 25 bases left in between.

The gene calls are TRBV2 and TRBJ2-3, with no clear D. The V end was cut by 3 bases, the J end by 1 base, with 8 bases between. Germline values: CDR1 SNHLY, CDR2 FYNNEI. This CDR3 has 14 residues. The CDR3 sequence is CASSDSQGTDTQYF. CDR3 nucleotides: TGTGCCAGCAGTGATTCGCAGGGCACAGATACGCAGTATTTT.